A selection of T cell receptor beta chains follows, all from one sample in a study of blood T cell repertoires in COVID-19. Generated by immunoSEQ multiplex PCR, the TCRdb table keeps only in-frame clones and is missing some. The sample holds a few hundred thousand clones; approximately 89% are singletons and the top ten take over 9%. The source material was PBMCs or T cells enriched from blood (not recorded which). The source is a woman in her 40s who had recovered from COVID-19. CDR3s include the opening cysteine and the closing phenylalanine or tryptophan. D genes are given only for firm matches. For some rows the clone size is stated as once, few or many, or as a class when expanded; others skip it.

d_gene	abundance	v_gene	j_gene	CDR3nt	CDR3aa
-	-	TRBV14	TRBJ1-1	TGTGCCAGCAGCCAAGCCACAGGGAATTTCGTAAAAGCTTTCTTT	CASSQATGNFVKAFF
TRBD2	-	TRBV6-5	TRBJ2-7	TGTGCCAGCTCCCATAGCGGGGGGGAGGACGAGCAGTACTTC	CASSHSGGEDEQYF
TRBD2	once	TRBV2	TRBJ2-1	TGTGCCAGCAGGAAAGGGACTAGCGGGTCCTACAATGAGCAGTTCTTC	CASRKGTSGSYNEQFF
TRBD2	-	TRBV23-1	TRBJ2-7	TGCGCCAGCAGTCCGACGCGGGGGATACAACCCTACGAGCAGTACTTC	CASSPTRGIQPYEQYF
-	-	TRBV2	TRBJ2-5	TGTGCCAGCAGTTTAACCCGCGTGGGCCGAGAGACCCAGTACTTC	CASSLTRVGRETQYF
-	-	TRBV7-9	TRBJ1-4	TGTGCCAGCAGGACAGAAGCAAAGAATGAAAAACTGTTTTTT	CASRTEAKNEKLFF
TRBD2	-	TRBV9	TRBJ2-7	TGTGCCAGCAGCGGAATAGCCGGACTAGCGGGGAGCGAGCAGTACTTC	CASSGIAGLAGSEQYF
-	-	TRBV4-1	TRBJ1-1	TGCGCCAGCAGCCAAGATAGGGGGGGCGCAATGAACACTGAAGCTTTCTTT	CASSQDRGGAMNTEAFF
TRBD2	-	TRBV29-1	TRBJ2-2	TGCAGCGTTGGCGGGGCTAGCGGGGGGCCGGTGACCGGGGAGCTGTTTTTT	CSVGGASGGPVTGELFF
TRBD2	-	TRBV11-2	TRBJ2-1	TGTGCCAGCAGCTTAGGGCGGGGGGGTCGTTACAATGAGCAGTTCTTC	CASSLGRGGRYNEQFF
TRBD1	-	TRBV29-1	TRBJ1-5	TGCAGCGTAGGGACAGGTACGAGCAATCAGCCCCAGCATTTT	CSVGTGTSNQPQHF
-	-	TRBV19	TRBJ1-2	TGTGCCCTACCCCGAGGGGGGGGCTATGGCTACACCTTC	CALPRGGGYGYTF
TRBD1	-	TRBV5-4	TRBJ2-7	TGTGCCAGCAGCGTAAGGACAGGGGAAAACTACGAGCAGTACTTC	CASSVRTGENYEQYF
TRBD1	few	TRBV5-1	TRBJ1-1	TGCGCCAGCGCACAACAGGGGGCTGGATCCGGCACTGAAGCTTTCTTT	CASAQQGAGSGTEAFF
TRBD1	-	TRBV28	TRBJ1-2	TGTGCCAGCAGCTGGGGGGACAGGGTCTTCCGTGGCTACACCTTC	CASSWGDRVFRGYTF
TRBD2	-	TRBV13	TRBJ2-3	TGTGCCAGCAGCTTAAGACGAGCGGGAGCAGATACGCAGTATTTT	CASSLRRAGADTQYF
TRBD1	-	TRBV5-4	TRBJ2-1	TGTGCCAGCAGCCTCGGGACAGGCTCCTACAATGAGCAGTTCTTC	CASSLGTGSYNEQFF
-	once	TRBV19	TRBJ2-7	TGTGCCAGTAGTATAGATTACGAGTCCTACGAGCAGTACTTC	CASSIDYESYEQYF
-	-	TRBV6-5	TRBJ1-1	TGTGCCAGCAGTTACTCCGCGCAAATTAACACTGAAGCTTTCTTT	CASSYSAQINTEAFF
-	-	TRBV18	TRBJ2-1	TGTGCCAGCGCGGGACAGAGCCCGGACAATGAGCAGTTCTTC	CASAGQSPDNEQFF
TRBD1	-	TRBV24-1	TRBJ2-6	TGTGCCACCAGTGATTCTGACGGGACAGCTCTTTCTGGGGCCAACGTCCTGACTTTC	CATSDSDGTALSGANVLTF
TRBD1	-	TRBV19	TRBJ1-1	TGTGCCAGTGGTTTGGGACAGCCGAACACTGAAGCTTTCTTT	CASGLGQPNTEAFF
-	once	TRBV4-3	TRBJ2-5	TGCGCCAGCAGCCAAGTCTTTCCCGACGACAGACCCCAAGAGACCCAGTACTTC	CASSQVFPDDRPQETQYF
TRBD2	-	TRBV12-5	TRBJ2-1	TGTGCTAGTGGCCCCGGGAGCGGGGCTGATGAGCAGTTCTTC	CASGPGSGADEQFF
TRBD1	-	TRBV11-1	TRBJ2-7	TGTGCCAGCAGCCCCGGGACAGGGTTTTGGCAGTACTTC	CASSPGTGFWQYF
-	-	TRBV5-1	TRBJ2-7	TGCGCCAGCAGCGGGAGGACGGAGAGCTCCTACGAGCAGTACTTC	CASSGRTESSYEQYF
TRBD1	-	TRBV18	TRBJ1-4	TGTGCCAGCTCACCACCCGCAGGGGGGCCTGAAAAACTGTTTTTT	CASSPPAGGPEKLFF
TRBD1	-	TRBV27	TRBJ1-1	TGTGCCAGCAGTTTATCCCACAGGGGAACGACTGAAGCTTTCTTT	CASSLSHRGTTEAFF
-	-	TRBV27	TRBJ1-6	TGTGCCAGCAGTTTCGGAGGAGGATCACCCCTCCACTTT	CASSFGGGSPLHF
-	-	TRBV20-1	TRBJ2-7	TGCAGTGCTAGCGGGGGTGGGGAGCAGTACTTC	CSASGGGEQYF
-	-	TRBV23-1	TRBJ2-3	TGCGCCAGCAGTCAAGCCGAGGCAGGGGAACCGTATTTT	CASSQAEAGEPYF